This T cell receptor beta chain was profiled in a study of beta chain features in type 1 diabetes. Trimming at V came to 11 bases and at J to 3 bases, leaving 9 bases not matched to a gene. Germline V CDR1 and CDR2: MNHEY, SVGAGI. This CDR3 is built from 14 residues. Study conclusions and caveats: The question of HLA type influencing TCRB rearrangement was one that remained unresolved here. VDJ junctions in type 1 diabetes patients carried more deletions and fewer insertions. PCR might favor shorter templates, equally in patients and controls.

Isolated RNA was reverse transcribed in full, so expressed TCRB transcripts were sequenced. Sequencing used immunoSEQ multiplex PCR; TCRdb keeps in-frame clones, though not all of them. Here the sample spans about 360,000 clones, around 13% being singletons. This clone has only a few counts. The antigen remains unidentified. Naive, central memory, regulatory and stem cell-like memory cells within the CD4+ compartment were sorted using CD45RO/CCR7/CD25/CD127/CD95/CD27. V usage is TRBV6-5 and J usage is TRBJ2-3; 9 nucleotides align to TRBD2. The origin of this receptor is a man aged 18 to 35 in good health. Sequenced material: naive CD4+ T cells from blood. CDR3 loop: CAAGASGETDTQYF. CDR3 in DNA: TGTGCCGCAGGAGCTAGCGGGGAAACAGATACGCAGTATTTT.